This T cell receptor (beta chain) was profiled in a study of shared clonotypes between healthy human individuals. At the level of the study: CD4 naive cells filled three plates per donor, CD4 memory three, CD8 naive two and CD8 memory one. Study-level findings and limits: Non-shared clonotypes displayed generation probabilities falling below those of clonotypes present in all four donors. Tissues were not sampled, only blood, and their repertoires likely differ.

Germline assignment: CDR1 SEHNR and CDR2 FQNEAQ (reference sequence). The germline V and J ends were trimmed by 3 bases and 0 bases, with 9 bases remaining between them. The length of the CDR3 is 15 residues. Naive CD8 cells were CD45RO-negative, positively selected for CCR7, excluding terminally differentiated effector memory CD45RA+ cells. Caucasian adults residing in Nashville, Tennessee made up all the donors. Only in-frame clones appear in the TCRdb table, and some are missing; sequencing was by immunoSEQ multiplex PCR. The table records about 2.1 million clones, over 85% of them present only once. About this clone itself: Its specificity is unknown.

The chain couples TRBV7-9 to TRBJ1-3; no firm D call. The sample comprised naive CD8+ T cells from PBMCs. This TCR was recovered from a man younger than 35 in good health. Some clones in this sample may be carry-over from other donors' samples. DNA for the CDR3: TGTGCCAGCAGCTTTCCCTCGGGCTCTGGAAACACCATATATTTT. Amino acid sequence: CASSFPSGSGNTIYF.